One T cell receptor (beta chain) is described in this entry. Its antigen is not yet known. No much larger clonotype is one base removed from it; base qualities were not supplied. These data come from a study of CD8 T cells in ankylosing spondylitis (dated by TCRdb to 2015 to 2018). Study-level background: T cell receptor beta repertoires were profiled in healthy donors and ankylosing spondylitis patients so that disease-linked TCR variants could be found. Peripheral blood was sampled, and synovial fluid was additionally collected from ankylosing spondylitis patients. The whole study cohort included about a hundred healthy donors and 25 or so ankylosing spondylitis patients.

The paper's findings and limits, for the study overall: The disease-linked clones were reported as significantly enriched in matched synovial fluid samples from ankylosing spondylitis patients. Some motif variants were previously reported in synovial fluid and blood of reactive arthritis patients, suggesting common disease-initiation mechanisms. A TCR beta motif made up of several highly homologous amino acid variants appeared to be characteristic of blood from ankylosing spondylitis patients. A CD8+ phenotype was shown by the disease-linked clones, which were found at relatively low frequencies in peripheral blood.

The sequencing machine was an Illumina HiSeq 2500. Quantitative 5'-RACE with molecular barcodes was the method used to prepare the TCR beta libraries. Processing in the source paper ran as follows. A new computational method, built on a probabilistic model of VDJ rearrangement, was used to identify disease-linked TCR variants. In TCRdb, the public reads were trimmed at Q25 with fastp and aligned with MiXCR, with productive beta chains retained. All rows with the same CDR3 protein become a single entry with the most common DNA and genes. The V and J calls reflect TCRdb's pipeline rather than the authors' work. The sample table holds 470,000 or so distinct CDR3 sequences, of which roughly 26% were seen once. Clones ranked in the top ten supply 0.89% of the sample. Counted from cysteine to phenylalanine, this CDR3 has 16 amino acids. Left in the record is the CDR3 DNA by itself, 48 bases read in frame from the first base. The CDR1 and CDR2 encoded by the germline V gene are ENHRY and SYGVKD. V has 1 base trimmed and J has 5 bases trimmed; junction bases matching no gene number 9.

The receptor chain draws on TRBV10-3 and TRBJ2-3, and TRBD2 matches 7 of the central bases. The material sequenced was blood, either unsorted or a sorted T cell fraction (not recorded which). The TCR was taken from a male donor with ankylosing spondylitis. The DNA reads TGTGCCATCAGTGAGTTCCGGGCGGGAGCGGGAGATACGCAGTATTTT. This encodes CAISEFRAGAGDTQYF.